The entry below describes one T cell receptor beta chain. Its matching antigen is unknown. This record belongs to a study of cytomegalovirus exposure and HLA in healthy donors. Study background: From about 179 million T cells, an earlier analysis saw 100 million to 140 million unique TCR beta sequences.

PCR amplification relied on 60 Vbeta primers (plus 13 Jbeta primers). The method was immunoSEQ multiplex PCR; TCRdb's version includes in-frame clones alone and lacks a portion of them. The data contain around 300,000 clones, roughly two thirds of them singletons. General study findings and limits: HLA alleles showed associations with around 15,000 TCR beta sequences in a later analysis, at a 0.05 false discovery rate.

V lost 9 bases and J lost 9, with 12 bases in between. This CDR3 is built from 11 residues. Germline loops: CDR1 MNHNS, CDR2 SASEGT. V usage is TRBV6-1 and J usage is TRBJ2-1, with a possible D match to TRBD2 (6 bases). Specimen: PBMCs. The sequence was collected from a female donor in good health and CMV-seronegative. The CDR3 DNA follows: TGTGCCAGTCTAGCGATAGGTGAGCAGTTCTTC. Translated: CASLAIGEQFF.